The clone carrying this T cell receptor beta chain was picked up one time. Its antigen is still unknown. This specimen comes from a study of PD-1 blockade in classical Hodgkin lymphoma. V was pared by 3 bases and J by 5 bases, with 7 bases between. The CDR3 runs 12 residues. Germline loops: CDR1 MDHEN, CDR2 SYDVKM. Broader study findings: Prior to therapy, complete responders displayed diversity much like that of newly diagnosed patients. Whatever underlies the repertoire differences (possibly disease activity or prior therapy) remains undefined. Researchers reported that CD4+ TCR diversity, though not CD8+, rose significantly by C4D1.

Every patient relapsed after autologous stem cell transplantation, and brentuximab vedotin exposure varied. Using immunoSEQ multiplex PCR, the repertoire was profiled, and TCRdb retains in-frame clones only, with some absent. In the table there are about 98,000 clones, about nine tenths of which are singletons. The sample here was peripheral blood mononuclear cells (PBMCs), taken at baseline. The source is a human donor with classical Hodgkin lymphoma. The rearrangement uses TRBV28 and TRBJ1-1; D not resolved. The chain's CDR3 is CASSLVRTEAFF. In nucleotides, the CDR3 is TGTGCCAGCAGTTTGGTCCGAACTGAAGCTTTCTTT. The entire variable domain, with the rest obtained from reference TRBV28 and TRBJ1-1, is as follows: DVKVTQSSRYLVKRTGEKVFLECVQDMDHENMFWYRQDPGLGLRLIYFSYDVKMKEKGDIPEGYSVSREKKERFSLILESASTNQTSMYLCASSLVRTEAFFGQGTRLTVV.